This TCR beta chain is from a study of T-cell memory formation after mild COVID-19. TCRdb processed the 5' RACE reads anew with MiXCR; each CDR3 protein has one entry. The sample has roughly 170,000 distinct CDR3 sequences, about a fifth seen once. The CDR3 runs 17 residues. The V segment lost 0 bases and the J segment 0 bases; nucleotides outside the gene matches: 6. The V gene's germline CDR1 is SGHRS and CDR2 YFSETQ. The sample was PBMCs or a T cell subset sorted from them (not recorded which). The receptor was derived from a man between 18 and 29 years old who had mild COVID-19 (a few samples of this study predate the infection). Cell type and time point are not known. V and J are TRBV5-1 and TRBJ2-1; TRBD2 aligns across 7 bases. The CDR3 coding sequence is TGCGCCAGCAGCTTGGAGGGGCGGGGGAGCTCCTACAATGAGCAGTTCTTC. The encoded protein is CASSLEGRGSSYNEQFF.